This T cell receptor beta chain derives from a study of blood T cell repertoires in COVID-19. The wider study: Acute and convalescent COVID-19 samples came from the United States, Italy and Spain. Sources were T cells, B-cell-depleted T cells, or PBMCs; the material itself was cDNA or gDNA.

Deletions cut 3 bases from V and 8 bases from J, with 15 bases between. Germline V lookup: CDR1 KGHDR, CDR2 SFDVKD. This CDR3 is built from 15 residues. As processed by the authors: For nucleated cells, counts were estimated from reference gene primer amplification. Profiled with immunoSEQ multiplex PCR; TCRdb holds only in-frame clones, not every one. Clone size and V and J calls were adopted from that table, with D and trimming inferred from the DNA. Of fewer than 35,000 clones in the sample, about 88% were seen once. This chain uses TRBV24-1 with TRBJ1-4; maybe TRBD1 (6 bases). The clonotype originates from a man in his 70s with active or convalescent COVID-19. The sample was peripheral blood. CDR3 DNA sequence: TGTGCCACCAGTGATCCACAGGGAGAGGGAGAAAAACTGTTTTTT. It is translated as CATSDPQGEGEKLFF.